These 16 T cell receptor beta chains were all obtained from the same sample, sequenced in a study of PD-1 blockade in classical Hodgkin lymphoma. TCRdb's copy holds only in-frame clones and misses some; the assay was immunoSEQ multiplex PCR. The table has 9,500 to 12,000 clones, 85% seen once. Relapse was seen in all patients after autologous stem cell transplantation, and brentuximab vedotin exposure was variable. This specimen consisted of peripheral blood mononuclear cells (PBMCs), obtained at baseline. The receptors come from a human donor with classical Hodgkin lymphoma.

The V call is TRBV19, the J call TRBJ1-5; 7 bases align to TRBD1. The junction had 13 bases not matched to a gene; V was cut back by 5 bases and J by 6 bases. The CDR3 extends over 16 amino acids. Germline values: CDR1 LNHDA, CDR2 SQIVND (reference sequence). The DNA of the CDR3 is TGTGCCAGTAGTTTCCGACAGGGCAGGTTGCGTCAGCCCCAGCATTTT. Residues: CASSFRQGRLRQPQHF.

Here the CDR3 reads CASSSGPLFATNEKLFF. The CDR3 coding sequence is TGTGCCAGCAGTTCAGGACCGCTATTTGCAACTAATGAAAAACTGTTTTTT. The gene calls are TRBV2 and TRBJ1-4, with D unclear. V gave up 5 bases and J gave up 0 bases, with 16 bases separating them. The germline CDR1 and CDR2 sequences are SNHLY and FYNNEI. This CDR3 spans 17 amino acids.

This chain joins TRBV11-3 and TRBJ2-3; 11 bases agree with TRBD1. This CDR3 is 18 amino acids long. Germline CDR1 is SGHNT and CDR2 is YENEEA. V gave up 2 bases and J gave up 3 bases; unmatched junction bases: 10. The CDR3 sequence is CASSLNGAGQGVTDTQYF. In nucleotides, the CDR3 is TGTGCCAGCAGCTTAAACGGGGCGGGACAGGGGGTTACAGATACGCAGTATTTT.

V gene TRBV7-9 combines with J gene TRBJ2-3; TRBD2 aligns across 11 bases. Germline CDR1 SEHNR, CDR2 FQNEAQ (reference sequence). The CDR3 contains 14 residues. Trimming removed 9 bases from V and 5 bases from J; junction bases left unmatched: 7. The CDR3 here is CASVLAGGEDTQYF. The CDR3 region has the DNA TGTGCCAGTGTGCTAGCGGGGGGAGAAGATACGCAGTATTTT.

This clone appeared a single time. This chain joins TRBV11-3 and TRBJ2-5; 11 bases agree with TRBD1. This CDR3 has 16 amino acids. With V trimmed by 1 base and J by 4 bases, 5 bases remained unmatched. Germline loops: CDR1 SGHNT, CDR2 YENEEA. DNA of the CDR3: TGTGCCAGCAGCTTAGTTCCCGGGACAGGGGGAGAGACCCAGTACTTC. This sequence encodes CASSLVPGTGGETQYF.

The chain combines TRBV5-1 with TRBJ2-5; D is uncertain. The germline V gene has CDR1 SGHRS and CDR2 YFSETQ. Trimming shortened V by 0 bases and J by 2 bases, and 8 bases separated the two germline ends. This CDR3 is 14 amino acids long. The CDR3 loop is CASSLAQPQETQYF. The CDR3 DNA reads TGCGCCAGCAGCTTGGCACAGCCTCAAGAGACCCAGTACTTC.

The rearrangement joins TRBV7-9 to TRBJ2-7, with 8 bases that match TRBD1. V shed 4 bases and J 6 bases; nucleotides not matched to a gene: 11. Germline V gene lookup returns CDR1 SEHNR and CDR2 FQNEAQ (reference sequence). This CDR3 region has 15 residues. The CDR3 loop is CASSSIGQGLSEQYF. The CDR3 DNA follows: TGTGCCAGCAGCTCAATCGGACAGGGATTGAGCGAGCAGTACTTC.

This sequence joins TRBV19 and TRBJ2-2; the D gene is possibly TRBD1 (6 bases). The germline CDR1 and CDR2 sequences are LNHDA and SQIVND (reference sequence). The CDR3 extends over 11 amino acids. V lost 10 bases and J lost 5, with 8 bases in between. The CDR3 bases are TGTGCCACCACAGGGACCGGGGAGCTGTTTTTT. It codes for CATTGTGELFF.

The chain uses TRBV7-2 and TRBJ1-2; D not resolved. This CDR3 is built from 13 residues. Germline V gives CDR1 SGHTA, CDR2 FQGNSA. V lost 5 bases, J lost 4 bases, and 11 bases lay in between. CDR3 region: CASSEEGGYGYTF. Written as DNA, the CDR3 is TGTGCCAGCAGCGAAGAGGGAGGCTATGGCTACACCTTC. The entire variable domain, with the rest obtained from reference TRBV7-2 and TRBJ1-2, is as follows: GAGVSQSPSNKVTEKGKDVELRCDPISGHTALYWYRQSLGQGLEFLIYFQGNSAPDKSGLPSDRFSAERTGGSVSTLTIQRTQQEDSAVYLCASSEEGGYGYTFGSGTRLTVV.

The genes are TRBV6-5 and TRBJ2-7; 8 bases agree with TRBD1. The CDR3 extends over 13 amino acids. Germline V gives CDR1 MNHEY, CDR2 SVGAGI. V shed 7 bases, J shed 1 base, and the junction held 3 bases outside the gene matches. The DNA for the CDR3 is TGTGCCAGCAAGGACAGGGCTTCCTACGAGCAGTACTTC. Encoded protein: CASKDRASYEQYF.

The rearrangement links TRBV27 to TRBJ1-2; possible D gene TRBD1, 5 bases. Trimming removed 5 bases at V and 4 bases at J, with 17 bases between. The CDR3 runs 15 residues. Germline CDR1 MNHEY, CDR2 SMNVEV (reference sequence). This CDR3 reads CASSRDGSQIYGYTF. The CDR3 coding sequence is TGTGCCAGCAGTCGGGACGGATCCCAAATCTATGGCTACACCTTC.

The gene calls are TRBV7-9 and TRBJ1-1, with D possibly being TRBD1 (5 bases). The CDR3 totals 13 residues. From germline, CDR1 is SEHNR and CDR2 FQNEAQ (reference sequence). V lost 7 bases to trimming and J lost 6 bases, with 15 bases between them. DNA of the CDR3: TGTGCCAGCACCACCCTGGGGGGGGCTGAAGCTTTCTTT. This gives the protein CASTTLGGAEAFF.

CDR3 coding DNA: TGTGCCAGCAGCTTAGTCGGCAGGCACACCGGGGAGCTGTTTTTT. Translated: CASSLVGRHTGELFF. The chain is built from TRBV11-2 and TRBJ2-2; D remains unclear. The CDR3 is made up of 15 amino acids. The V gene's germline CDR1 is SGHAT and CDR2 FQNNGV. V was clipped by 1 base and J by 3 bases, with 9 bases between them. Together with reference TRBV11-2 and TRBJ2-2, the CDR3 gives the full variable domain: EAGVAQSPRYKIIEKRQSVAFWCNPISGHATLYWYQQILGQGPKLLIQFQNNGVVDDSQLPKDRFSAERLKGVDSTLKIQPAKLEDSAVYLCASSLVGRHTGELFFGEGSRLTVL.

The V call is TRBV7-8, the J call TRBJ2-5, with a weak D call TRBD1 (6 bases). Deletions cut 5 bases from V and 2 bases from J, with 12 bases between. CDR1 and CDR2 from the germline V gene are SGHVS and FQNEAQ. CDR3 size: 14 residues. The CDR3 here is CASSLWTAQETQYF. The CDR3 DNA follows: TGTGCCAGCAGCCTTTGGACAGCTCAAGAGACCCAGTACTTC.

This chain links TRBV19 with TRBJ2-5; the match to TRBD1 covers 7 bases. The CDR3 spans 14 residues. The V segment lost 3 bases and the J segment 3 bases; nucleotides outside the gene matches: 4. CDR1 and CDR2 (germline): LNHDA, SQIVND (reference sequence). CDR3 residues: CASSIGQGEETQYF. DNA for the CDR3: TGTGCCAGTAGTATTGGCCAGGGGGAAGAGACCCAGTACTTC.

This clone was seen only a few times. The V call is TRBV9, the J call TRBJ2-7; TRBD2 is a possible D gene (6 bases). The ends were cut back, 3 bases at V and 1 base at J, with 11 bases in the middle. The CDR3 is 14 residues long. Germline V gives CDR1 SGDLS, CDR2 YYNGEE. CDR3 region: CASSGGDGSYEQYF. The DNA for the CDR3 is TGTGCCAGCAGCGGCGGGGACGGTTCCTACGAGCAGTACTTC.